This TCR beta chain derives from a study of beta chain features in type 1 diabetes. Study summary: Healthy donors and patients had similar age, gender and cell yields. Study outcomes and limitations: For Type 1 diabetes patients, all four CD4+ subsets carried TCRB CDR3s that were moderately but significantly shorter.

V was pared by 1 base and J by 9 bases, with 7 bases of the junction left unmatched. The germline V gene has CDR1 SGDLS and CDR2 YYNGEE. This CDR3 is 15 amino acids long. This clone occurred a few times. The antigen remains unidentified. Since all of the isolated RNA was reverse transcribed, expressed TCRB transcripts were what got sequenced. The repertoire was sequenced with immunoSEQ multiplex PCR; TCRdb's copy has only in-frame clones and lacks some. This sample has more than 300,000 clones, with 10% to 15% found just once. The J gene is TRBJ2-2, the V gene TRBV9; 9 bases fit TRBD1. Sequencing input: naive CD4+ T cells from blood. The sequence came from a woman younger than 30 with type 1 diabetes. The DNA for the CDR3 is TGTGCCAGCAGCGTAAAGGGACAGGGAATACGGGAGCTGTTTTTT. It is translated as CASSVKGQGIRELFF.